This TCR beta chain was captured in a study of cytomegalovirus exposure and HLA in healthy donors. Study at large: The study placed over 65% of its 398 genotyped donors in the Caucasian-associated ancestry cluster.

General study results and limits: Reported findings show TCR beta sequences accurately forecast HLA-A and HLA-B alleles in most subjects.

Amplification used 60 Vbeta primers and 13 Jbeta primers. Generated by immunoSEQ multiplex PCR, the TCRdb table keeps only in-frame clones and is missing some. The sample records approximately 150,000 clones, less than 85% being singletons. About this clone itself: Its matching antigen is unknown.

CDR1 and CDR2 (germline): MNHEY, SMNVEV (reference sequence). Trimming took 4 bases from V and 6 from J, leaving 10 bases between them. The CDR3 consists of 13 residues. Sequencing used PBMCs. This TCR was recovered from a man between 18 and 29 years old in good health and CMV-seronegative. This chain links TRBV27 with TRBJ2-1; tentative D call: TRBD2 (7 bases). As DNA, the CDR3 is TGTGCCAGCAGTTGGGGGGGCGGCAATGAGCAGTTCTTC. It is translated as CASSWGGGNEQFF.